The rows below give T cell receptor beta chains drawn from one sample of a study of blood T cell repertoires in COVID-19. The data were produced by immunoSEQ multiplex PCR, yet TCRdb's version contains in-frame clones alone and is incomplete. The top ten hold about a tenth of the sample, which has more than 200,000 clones, 87% seen once. Sequenced: PBMCs or T cells enriched from blood (not recorded which). The receptors were gathered from a man aged 25-40 years who had recovered from COVID-19. Both conserved end residues are part of each CDR3. A D gene is named only where the DNA matches it firmly. Rows may omit the clone size; those that give it use once, few, many or a size class.

clone_size	v_call	d_call	j_call	cdr3_aa	cdr3_nt
.	TRBV5-1	.	TRBJ2-2	CASSWTNRGNTGELFF	TGCGCCAGCAGCTGGACTAATAGAGGGAACACCGGGGAGCTGTTTTTT
.	TRBV3-1/TRBV3-2	.	TRBJ1-4	CASSQRTANEKLFF	TGTGCCAGCAGCCAAAGGACTGCTAATGAAAAACTGTTTTTT
.	TRBV29-1	.	TRBJ1-1	CSVQRTTDMNTEAFF	TGCAGCGTCCAGCGTACGACAGACATGAACACTGAAGCTTTCTTT
.	TRBV29-1	.	TRBJ1-2	CSVELATGNYGYTF	TGCAGCGTTGAGCTTGCGACGGGGAACTATGGCTACACCTTC
.	TRBV7-2	.	TRBJ1-5	CASSSNHGTKQPQHF	TGTGCCAGCAGCTCGAACCACGGGACAAAACAGCCCCAGCATTTT
.	TRBV7-2	.	TRBJ2-6	CASSLALGAGKWGANVLTF	TGTGCCAGCAGCTTAGCGCTGGGGGCAGGCAAGTGGGGGGCCAACGTCCTGACTTTC
.	TRBV28	.	TRBJ2-7	CASSFGTSFEQYF	TGTGCCAGCAGTTTCGGGACAAGCTTCGAGCAGTACTTC
.	TRBV9	.	TRBJ1-3	CASSVAPSGSFGNTIYF	TGTGCCAGCAGCGTAGCGCCTTCAGGGTCTTTTGGAAACACCATATATTTT
.	TRBV2	.	TRBJ1-6	CASRESIGSPLHF	TGTGCCAGCAGGGAGAGTATCGGTTCACCCCTCCACTTT
.	TRBV3-1/TRBV3-2	TRBD1	TRBJ1-1	CASSPGTGQMNTEAFF	TGTGCCAGCAGCCCCGGGACAGGACAAATGAACACTGAAGCTTTCTTT
.	TRBV6-5	TRBD1	TRBJ2-7	CASSYSEGGGLKYF	TGTGCCAGCAGTTACTCTGAAGGGGGCGGTCTTAAGTACTTC
.	TRBV7-2	TRBD1	TRBJ2-2	CASMDRGNTGELFF	TGTGCCAGCATGGACAGGGGTAACACCGGGGAGCTGTTTTTT
.	TRBV7-9	.	TRBJ1-1	CASSLDPRNTEAFF	TGTGCCAGCAGCTTAGATCCCAGGAACACTGAAGCTTTCTTT
.	TRBV3-1/TRBV3-2	TRBD2	TRBJ2-7	CASSSGEREKPYEQYF	TGTGCCAGCAGCTCCGGCGAGCGGGAGAAACCCTACGAGCAGTACTTC
.	TRBV7-9	.	TRBJ2-7	CASSLYDSTYEQYF	TGTGCCAGCAGCTTATATGACAGCACCTACGAGCAGTACTTC
.	TRBV3-1/TRBV3-2	TRBD1	TRBJ1-3	CASSRKGQRRSGNTIYF	TGTGCCAGCAGCCGCAAGGGACAGCGACGTTCTGGAAACACCATATATTTT
.	TRBV19	.	TRBJ1-3	CASSISGGRNTIYF	TGTGCCAGTAGTATTAGTGGAGGACGAAACACCATATATTTT
few	TRBV27	.	TRBJ2-1	CASSTGSSSSYNEQFF	TGTGCCAGCAGTACGGGGAGCTCCAGCTCCTACAATGAGCAGTTCTTC
.	TRBV5-4	.	TRBJ2-1	CASSLGRDNEQFF	TGTGCCAGCAGCTTGGGAAGAGACAATGAGCAGTTCTTC
.	TRBV29-1	.	TRBJ1-2	CSFESSGSNGYTF	TGCAGCTTCGAGTCCTCCGGGTCGAATGGCTACACCTTC
.	TRBV7-6	.	TRBJ2-1	CASSSRGSSYNEQFF	TGTGCCAGCAGCTCAAGGGGGAGCTCCTACAATGAGCAGTTCTTC
.	TRBV19	TRBD1	TRBJ1-1	CASEFTGGARSTEAFF	TGTGCCAGCGAATTTACAGGGGGCGCTAGAAGCACTGAAGCTTTCTTT
.	TRBV4-1	.	TRBJ1-3	CASSSTSTGGNSGNTIYF	TGCGCCAGCAGCTCCACCTCGACAGGTGGGAACTCTGGAAACACCATATATTTT
.	TRBV24-1	.	TRBJ1-2	CATSDRVYGYTF	TGTGCCACCAGTGACAGGGTCTATGGCTACACCTTC
.	TRBV13	.	TRBJ1-4	CASSLNAEEKLFF	TGTGCCAGCAGCTTAAACGCGGAAGAAAAACTGTTTTTT
once	TRBV5-4	.	TRBJ1-6	CASSTGVLDNSPLHF	TGTGCCAGCAGCACCGGGGTGTTGGATAATTCACCCCTCCACTTT
.	TRBV9	.	TRBJ1-1	CASSVETALNTEAFF	TGTGCCAGCAGCGTAGAGACAGCCCTGAACACTGAAGCTTTCTTT
.	TRBV11-2	TRBD2	TRBJ2-5	CASSRSGRAGETQYF	TGTGCCAGCAGCCGTAGCGGGAGGGCCGGTGAGACCCAGTACTTC
.	TRBV5-4	.	TRBJ2-4	CASSRGGVAKNIQYF	TGTGCCAGCAGCCGCGGAGGGGTCGCCAAAAACATTCAGTACTTC
.	TRBV12-3/TRBV12-4	.	TRBJ2-2	CASRAGVGELFF	TGTGCCAGCAGGGCGGGCGTCGGGGAGCTGTTTTTT
few	TRBV5-1	TRBD2	TRBJ2-1	CASSLGASGLNEQFF	TGCGCCAGCAGCTTGGGGGCTAGCGGCCTAAATGAGCAGTTCTTC
.	TRBV7-2	TRBD1	TRBJ2-7	CASSFDRGKQYF	TGTGCCAGCAGCTTTGACAGGGGCAAGCAGTACTTC
.	TRBV15	.	TRBJ1-1	CATSRDPPDYWDTEAFF	TGTGCCACCAGCAGAGACCCCCCGGACTATTGGGACACTGAAGCTTTCTTT
.	TRBV27	TRBD2	TRBJ2-7	CASSPQTSGSYEQYF	TGTGCCAGCAGTCCCCAGACTAGCGGCTCCTACGAGCAGTACTTC
.	TRBV27	.	TRBJ1-2	CASSPQPLYGYTF	TGTGCCAGCAGTCCACAGCCCCTCTATGGCTACACCTTC
.	TRBV6-5	.	TRBJ2-7	CASSYSAGFAYEQYF	TGTGCCAGCAGTTACTCCGCGGGGTTCGCCTACGAGCAGTACTTC
.	TRBV24-1	TRBD1	TRBJ2-3	CATSDPGQGSTDTQYF	TGTGCCACCAGTGATCCGGGACAGGGGAGCACAGATACGCAGTATTTT
.	TRBV19	TRBD1	TRBJ2-1	CASRRDRTYNEQFF	TGTGCCAGCCGCCGGGACAGAACCTACAATGAGCAGTTCTTC
.	TRBV12-5	.	TRBJ2-5	CASGFGETQYF	TGTGCTAGTGGTTTCGGAGAGACCCAGTACTTC
.	TRBV6-6	TRBD2	TRBJ2-5	CASRAGLEETQYF	TGTGCCAGCAGAGCGGGGTTGGAAGAGACCCAGTACTTC
.	TRBV12-5	TRBD2	TRBJ2-1	CASGLVLSGGAGRNEQFF	TGTGCTAGTGGTTTGGTACTAAGCGGGGGGGCAGGGAGGAATGAGCAGTTCTTC
once	TRBV30	.	TRBJ1-6	CAWESFVGVSPLHF	TGTGCCTGGGAATCCTTCGTGGGAGTTTCACCCCTCCACTTT
.	TRBV5-6	TRBD1	TRBJ2-7	CASSVNRGLYEQYF	TGTGCCAGCAGCGTAAACAGGGGTCTTTACGAGCAGTACTTC
.	TRBV2	TRBD1	TRBJ1-5	CASSEGQGFNQPQHF	TGTGCCAGCAGCGAGGGACAGGGTTTCAATCAGCCCCAGCATTTT
.	TRBV7-9	TRBD2	TRBJ2-1	CASSRSGSRPNEQFF	TGTGCCAGCAGCCGTAGCGGGAGCAGACCGAATGAGCAGTTCTTC
.	TRBV5-5	.	TRBJ2-1	CASSLYPGGGEQFF	TGTGCCAGCAGCTTGTATCCGGGGGGCGGTGAGCAGTTCTTC